The rows below give T cell receptor beta chains drawn from one sample of a study of T-cell memory formation after mild COVID-19. One entry per CDR3 protein results from TCRdb running MiXCR on the 5' RACE reads. The sample shows about 150,000 distinct CDR3 sequences, approximately 15% of them seen only once. The sample was PBMCs or a T cell subset sorted from them (not recorded which). The source is an adult woman who had mild COVID-19 (a few samples of this study predate the infection). Cell type and time point are not known. Each CDR3 is given with its conserved first and last residue. The D gene is left open where the match is weak.

d_call,j_call,v_call,cdr3_aa
.,TRBJ2-7,TRBV29-1,CSVEVIPRTLGPPATYEQYF
.,TRBJ2-3,TRBV7-8,CASSLNQGVFTDTQYF
TRBD1,TRBJ2-7,TRBV14,CASSQGQGRYATGDEQYF
.,TRBJ2-1,TRBV27,CASSLFSMSGGSGNEQFF
.,TRBJ2-3,TRBV20-1,CSARGADSQITDTQYF
.,TRBJ2-3,TRBV7-2,CASSLGGGAADTQYF
.,TRBJ2-5,TRBV7-2,CASSSSGTWETQYF
.,TRBJ2-5,TRBV4-2,CASSQVIAAYQETQYF
TRBD1,TRBJ2-7,TRBV7-9,CASSSRGGPTYYEQYF
TRBD1,TRBJ2-5,TRBV5-1,CASSFGQGGETQYF
.,TRBJ2-7,TRBV9,CASSEGDSPSEQYF
TRBD1,TRBJ2-1,TRBV6-5,CASSSAGQVYNEQFF
.,TRBJ2-2,TRBV4-1,CASSHPIIQGGGELFF
.,TRBJ1-2,TRBV12-3/TRBV12-4,CASFSLGGLLGYGYTF
.,TRBJ1-6,TRBV7-2,CASSLGLNSPLHF
.,TRBJ2-5,TRBV7-7,CASSLWDGETQYF
TRBD1,TRBJ2-3,TRBV7-9,CASSFGQGADTQYF
.,TRBJ2-1,TRBV4-1,CASSQERDYNEQFF
.,TRBJ2-7,TRBV5-1,CASSLGPGGGSYEQYF
.,TRBJ1-1,TRBV18,CASSQMGNTEAFF
.,TRBJ2-2,TRBV28,CASSLETPGELFF
TRBD1,TRBJ2-7,TRBV11-3,CASSLIADRGHEQYF
TRBD1,TRBJ2-7,TRBV5-1,CASSLPGQAREQYF
.,TRBJ1-1,TRBV7-1,CASSELGVNTEAFF
TRBD1,TRBJ2-2,TRBV7-6,CASSLRSLGTGNTGELFF
.,TRBJ2-3,TRBV9,CASSVEVTDTQYF
TRBD2,TRBJ2-2,TRBV12-3/TRBV12-4,CASTQRDLVGELFF
.,TRBJ1-2,TRBV6-5,CASSYSSTTHANYGYTF
TRBD1,TRBJ2-7,TRBV7-9,CASSNRQGGPYEQYF
.,TRBJ1-1,TRBV20-1,CSADPRVHEAFF
.,TRBJ1-1,TRBV9,CASSAGGSLNTEAFF
TRBD2,TRBJ2-1,TRBV7-9,CASSPRTSGLYNEQFF
TRBD1,TRBJ2-7,TRBV5-6,CASSLQGVPYEQYF
.,TRBJ2-1,TRBV19,CASSNLPGGQFF
.,TRBJ1-2,TRBV14,CASSVVASYGYTF
.,TRBJ2-7,TRBV12-3/TRBV12-4,CASSLGPFGEQYF
.,TRBJ1-1,TRBV18,CASSPTGAGYAFF
TRBD2,TRBJ2-3,TRBV20-1,CSARGSGLAGGTDTQYF
TRBD2,TRBJ2-1,TRBV12-3/TRBV12-4,CASLGTGGVNEQFF
.,TRBJ2-3,TRBV6-5,CASRSGRHTDTQYF
.,TRBJ2-1,TRBV30,CALTGSSYNEQFF
TRBD1,TRBJ2-1,TRBV6-5,CASSYSTGFEQFF